The 8 T cell receptor beta chains below all came from one sample that was sequenced in a study of blood T cell repertoires in COVID-19. The data were produced by immunoSEQ multiplex PCR, yet TCRdb's version contains in-frame clones alone and is incomplete. The data contain tens of thousands of clones, about 88% of them singletons. Sequencing was done on a sample of peripheral blood. Receptors originate from a man in his 70s with active COVID-19.

The chain employs TRBV3-1 (or the pseudogene TRBV3-2) and TRBJ1-6, with D uncertain. This CDR3 contains 16 residues. V dropped 4 bases and J dropped 0 bases, with 10 bases sitting between them. The germline V gene has CDR1 LGHDT and CDR2 YNNKEL (reference sequence). The CDR3 protein is CASSRSGSSYNSPLHF. The DNA of the CDR3 is TGTGCCAGCAGCCGAAGCGGAAGCTCCTATAATTCACCCCTCCACTTT.

J is TRBJ2-1 and V is TRBV30; D may be TRBD2 (7 bases). The length of the CDR3 is 17 residues. V lost 1 base to trimming and J lost 0 bases, with 16 bases between them. The germline CDR1 and CDR2 sequences are GTSNPN and SVGIG (reference sequence). CDR3: CAWSGPQGRASYNEQFF. CDR3 in DNA: TGTGCCTGGAGTGGGCCCCAGGGGAGGGCCTCCTACAATGAGCAGTTCTTC.

The V and J genes are TRBV7-2 and TRBJ2-3; the D is unclear. The CDR3 contains 14 residues. With 4 bases removed from V and 3 bases from J, the gap between germline ends came to 11 bases. Germline CDR1 and CDR2: SGHTA and FQGNSA. Here the CDR3 reads CASSSTSRTDTQYF. CDR3 bases: TGTGCCAGCAGCTCGACTTCTAGGACAGATACGCAGTATTTT.

V and J are TRBV30 and TRBJ1-4; D uncertain. CDR3 length: 15 amino acids. Trimming shortened V by 1 base and J by 3 bases, and 12 bases separated the two germline ends. Germline V gene sequence: CDR1 GTSNPN, CDR2 SVGIG (reference sequence). Written as DNA, the CDR3 is TGTGCCTGGAGTGCATCGGACGGGGCTAATGAAAAACTGTTTTTT. Translated, it gives CAWSASDGANEKLFF.

The chain is built from TRBV6-5 and TRBJ2-3, with 8 positions matching TRBD1. This CDR3 is 15 amino acids long. V trimming: 7 bases; J trimming: 1 base; junction bases outside the gene matches: 7. Germline values: CDR1 MNHEY, CDR2 SVGAGI. CDR3 residues: CASNLQGDGTDTQYF. CDR3 nucleotide sequence: TGTGCCAGCAACCTACAGGGGGACGGCACAGATACGCAGTATTTT.

CDR3 region: CASSLAPGAAYEQYF. In DNA, the CDR3 is TGCGCCAGCAGCTTGGCCCCAGGGGCGGCCTACGAGCAGTACTTC. This chain joins TRBV5-1 and TRBJ2-7; D possibly corresponds to TRBD1 (6 bases). The length of the CDR3 is 15 residues. CDR1 and CDR2 (germline): SGHRS, YFSETQ. V gave up 0 bases and J gave up 2 bases, with 12 bases separating them.

The chain employs TRBV3-1 (or the pseudogene TRBV3-2) and TRBJ1-2, with 8 bases fitting TRBD1. The CDR3 contains 14 residues. V gave up 3 bases and J gave up 2 bases; unmatched junction bases: 2. Germline lookup yields CDR1 LGHDT and CDR2 YNNKEL (reference sequence). CDR3 sequence reads: CASSHRTGNYGYTF. The DNA of the CDR3 is TGTGCCAGCAGCCATAGGACAGGGAACTATGGCTACACCTTC.

This chain uses TRBV4-3 with TRBJ2-7; the D is unclear. Germline assignment: CDR1 LGHNA and CDR2 YSLEER. The V and J ends lost 0 bases and 3 bases respectively, with 9 bases between them. This CDR3 region has 14 residues. CDR3 amino acids: CASSQDLDGYEQYF. In DNA form, the CDR3 reads TGCGCCAGCAGCCAAGATCTAGACGGCTACGAGCAGTACTTC.